These T cell receptor beta chains were read from a single sample in a study of identical twins. In TCRdb, the 5' RACE reads were re-called with MiXCR into one record per CDR3 protein. The table records some 1,600,000 distinct CDR3 sequences, around 29% of them present only once. What was sequenced was cord blood. These receptors all come from a newborn girl in good health. CDR3s include the opening cysteine and the closing phenylalanine or tryptophan. Each record gives: D gene, J gene, V gene, clone size, CDR3 DNA, CDR3 protein. The D gene is left open where the match is weak. Clone size appears in some rows only: once, few, many, or a class for an expanded clone.

. TRBJ1-1 TRBV10-3 . TGTGCCATCAACTCCCTTGAACTGGGGGCGTCCACTGAAGCTTTCTTT CAINSLELGASTEAFF
TRBD2 TRBJ2-3 TRBV24-1 once TGTGCCACCAGTGCACCGACTAGCGAGCTCTTCACAGATACGCAGTATTTT CATSAPTSELFTDTQYF
. TRBJ1-1 TRBV27 few TGTGCCAGCAGTTTACCTAAGGCTGAAACTGAAGCTTTCTTT CASSLPKAETEAFF
. TRBJ1-6 TRBV10-3 . TGTGCCATCAGGAGGACAGCCAATTCACCCCTCCACTTT CAIRRTANSPLHF
TRBD1 TRBJ1-4 TRBV5-1 . TGCGCCAGTCGCCCATACCCCGGGACAGGGGTTGGCGAAAAACTGTTTTTT CASRPYPGTGVGEKLFF
TRBD2 TRBJ2-7 TRBV6-6 . TGTGCCAGCAGTTACACAGCGGGGGGCCACTACGAGCAGTACTTC CASSYTAGGHYEQYF
TRBD1 TRBJ1-5 TRBV20-1 . TGCAGTGCTAGACGGACAGGGCAGCACCTGGAATATAGCAATCAGCCCCAGCATTTT CSARRTGQHLEYSNQPQHF
TRBD2 TRBJ2-1 TRBV12-3/TRBV12-4 . TGTGCCAGCAGTCCGGGCGGGGGGCGGCACAATGAGCAGTTCTTC CASSPGGGRHNEQFF
TRBD1 TRBJ1-2 TRBV5-6 . TGTGCCAGCAGCTTGTACTCGACAGGGGACTATGGCTACACCTTC CASSLYSTGDYGYTF
TRBD1 TRBJ1-2 TRBV7-9 . TGTGCCAGCAGCTTAGGAGGGACAGGGAGGGACTATGGCTACACCTTC CASSLGGTGRDYGYTF
. TRBJ2-7 TRBV3-1 . TGTGCCAGCAGCCAAGCGTCACTACCCTACGAGCAGTACTTC CASSQASLPYEQYF
. TRBJ2-5 TRBV4-2 few TGTGCCAGCAGCCTTCGTCGATCCCGGGAGACCCAGTACTTC CASSLRRSRETQYF
TRBD1 TRBJ1-2 TRBV7-9 . TGTGCCAGCAGCTTAACGGACAGGGGTGCCTATGGCTACACCTTC CASSLTDRGAYGYTF
. TRBJ1-1 TRBV28 . TGTGCCAGCAGCTTCGGACTGATGAACACTGAAGCTTTCTTT CASSFGLMNTEAFF
TRBD2 TRBJ2-1 TRBV4-2 few TGTGCCAGCAGCCAAGAGGGCGGGAGGGCCCACAATGAGCAGTTCTTC CASSQEGGRAHNEQFF
TRBD2 TRBJ2-1 TRBV2 . TGTGCCACCCAGAAGGAGGTAGCGGGAGGCCGTGAGCAGTTCTTC CATQKEVAGGREQFF
TRBD2 TRBJ2-1 TRBV6-6 few TGTGCCAGCAGTTATTCACTAGCGGACTCCTACAATGAGCAGTTCTTC CASSYSLADSYNEQFF
. TRBJ1-5 TRBV7-9 few TGTGCCAGCAGCCAAGAAGGGGCAGGTCAGCCCCAGCATTTT CASSQEGAGQPQHF
. TRBJ1-1 TRBV29-1 . TGCAGCGTTGAAGATGAAAGGGCGAGGGTGAACACTGAAGCTTTCTTT CSVEDERARVNTEAFF
TRBD2 TRBJ2-1 TRBV7-2 . TGTGCCAGCAGCCTACCAAGAGCGGGGGGGAATGAGCAGTTCTTC CASSLPRAGGNEQFF
. TRBJ2-7 TRBV6-1 . TGTGCCAGCAGTTGCCGCAACGAGCAGTACTTC CASSCRNEQYF
. TRBJ2-7 TRBV20-1 few TGCAGTGCTAGAGAGGCTGCAGTGAGCTCCTACGAGCAGTACTTC CSAREAAVSSYEQYF
. TRBJ2-7 TRBV5-1 once TGCGCCAGCAGCGCCATAGGGGGGGGGACCTACGAGCAGTACTTC CASSAIGGGTYEQYF
. TRBJ2-1 TRBV10-3 many TGTGCCATCAGTGAGTGGAACAATGAGCAGTTCTTC CAISEWNNEQFF
TRBD1 TRBJ2-7 TRBV2 . TGTGCCAGCACTGAACAGGGGCCCTACGAGCAGTACTTC CASTEQGPYEQYF
. TRBJ1-3 TRBV7-9 . TGTGCCAGCAGCAGGCGTGGCACGACGATCTCTGGAAACACCATATATTTT CASSRRGTTISGNTIYF
TRBD2 TRBJ2-7 TRBV19 . TGTGCCAGTAGAAGGCTAGCGGGCCCAAGCTCCTACAATGAGCAGTACTTC CASRRLAGPSSYNEQYF
. TRBJ2-2 TRBV10-3 . TGTGCCATCAGTCCCGCGACCGGGGAGCTGTTTTTT CAISPATGELFF
TRBD1 TRBJ1-5 TRBV4-1 few TGCGCCAGCAGCCCTGAACCGACAGGGGAAGGGAATCAGCCCCAGCATTTT CASSPEPTGEGNQPQHF
. TRBJ1-3 TRBV29-1 . TGCAGCGTTGAATCCCGGGCGGAAACCTCTGGAAACACCATATATTTT CSVESRAETSGNTIYF
TRBD2 TRBJ2-3 TRBV20-1 . TGCAGTGCTAGTATCCGGGAGGCTAGCACAGATACGCAGTATTTT CSASIREASTDTQYF
TRBD1 TRBJ2-1 TRBV7-2 . TGTGCCAGCAGCCCCGGGACAGGGTGGTCGCATGAGCAGTTCTTC CASSPGTGWSHEQFF
. TRBJ2-3 TRBV12-3/TRBV12-4 many TGTGCCAGCAGTTTGGTCCGGAATAGGCAGGCGCAGTATTTT CASSLVRNRQAQYF
. TRBJ2-5 TRBV6-5 few TGTGCCAGCAGTTACCCAGACAGGTGGGAGACCCAGTACTTC CASSYPDRWETQYF
. TRBJ1-2 TRBV29-1 many TGCAGCGTTGCCGGGACTGCGAAATTCTATGGCTACACCTTC CSVAGTAKFYGYTF
TRBD2 TRBJ2-1 TRBV20-1 few TGCAGCCCCGGGACTAGCGGGAGCTCCTACAATGAGCAGTTCTTC CSPGTSGSSYNEQFF
. TRBJ2-5 TRBV20-1 . TGCAGTGCTCGCCTCCGGGACAAGCAGTACTTC CSARLRDKQYF
TRBD1 TRBJ2-5 TRBV5-1 . TGCGCCAGCAGCTTGGTACAGGGGGCCCACAATGAGCAGTACTTC CASSLVQGAHNEQYF
. TRBJ1-4 TRBV11-2 . TGTGCCAGCAGCTTAGACTGGGGGGGCTGGGAAAAACTGTTTTTT CASSLDWGGWEKLFF
. TRBJ2-3 TRBV10-3 many TGTGCCATCAAACCGGGACTCGGAGATACGCAGTATTTT CAIKPGLGDTQYF
. TRBJ2-5 TRBV29-1 . TGCAGCGTTGAGCGGAGGGGGGAGACCCAGTACTTC CSVERRGETQYF
. TRBJ1-5 TRBV15 . TGTGCCACCAGCCCTACAGCCTATAGCAATCAGCCCCAGCATTTT CATSPTAYSNQPQHF
. TRBJ2-4 TRBV18 . TGTGCCAGCTCACCACCGCAGGGAGCCAAAAACATTCAGTACTTC CASSPPQGAKNIQYF
. TRBJ1-2 TRBV6-1 once TGTGCCAGCAGTGAGAGGGGGGGCGGCAACTATGGCTACACCTTC CASSERGGGNYGYTF
TRBD2 TRBJ2-5 TRBV4-2 few TGTGCCAGCAGCCCCGGGGGCCTCCGGACTAGCGGGAGGTCTCAAGAGACCCAGTACTTC CASSPGGLRTSGRSQETQYF
TRBD2 TRBJ2-1 TRBV18 few TGTGCCAGCTCACCGCGGGGGGCTAGACTCTACAATGAGCAGTTCTTC CASSPRGARLYNEQFF
TRBD2 TRBJ2-1 TRBV7-9 many TGTGCCAGCAGCTTCCCACTAGCGCTTATCTCCTACAATGAGCAGTTCTTC CASSFPLALISYNEQFF
TRBD1 TRBJ1-2 TRBV27 many TGTGCCTCAGGGGGCAGGGGCAGATACTATGGCTACACCTTC CASGGRGRYYGYTF
. TRBJ2-3 TRBV24-1 . TGTGCCACCAGTGACACTACCGGACCTTTTCCACCTGCAGATACGCAGTATTTT CATSDTTGPFPPADTQYF
. TRBJ2-5 TRBV5-1 . TGCGCCAGCGGCTTGGTTCGGGGGAGAGGACAAGAGACCCAGTACTTC CASGLVRGRGQETQYF
TRBD1 TRBJ1-2 TRBV29-1 many TGCAGCGTGAACGACACCCCCGGGACAGTCTCTTATGGCTACACCTTC CSVNDTPGTVSYGYTF